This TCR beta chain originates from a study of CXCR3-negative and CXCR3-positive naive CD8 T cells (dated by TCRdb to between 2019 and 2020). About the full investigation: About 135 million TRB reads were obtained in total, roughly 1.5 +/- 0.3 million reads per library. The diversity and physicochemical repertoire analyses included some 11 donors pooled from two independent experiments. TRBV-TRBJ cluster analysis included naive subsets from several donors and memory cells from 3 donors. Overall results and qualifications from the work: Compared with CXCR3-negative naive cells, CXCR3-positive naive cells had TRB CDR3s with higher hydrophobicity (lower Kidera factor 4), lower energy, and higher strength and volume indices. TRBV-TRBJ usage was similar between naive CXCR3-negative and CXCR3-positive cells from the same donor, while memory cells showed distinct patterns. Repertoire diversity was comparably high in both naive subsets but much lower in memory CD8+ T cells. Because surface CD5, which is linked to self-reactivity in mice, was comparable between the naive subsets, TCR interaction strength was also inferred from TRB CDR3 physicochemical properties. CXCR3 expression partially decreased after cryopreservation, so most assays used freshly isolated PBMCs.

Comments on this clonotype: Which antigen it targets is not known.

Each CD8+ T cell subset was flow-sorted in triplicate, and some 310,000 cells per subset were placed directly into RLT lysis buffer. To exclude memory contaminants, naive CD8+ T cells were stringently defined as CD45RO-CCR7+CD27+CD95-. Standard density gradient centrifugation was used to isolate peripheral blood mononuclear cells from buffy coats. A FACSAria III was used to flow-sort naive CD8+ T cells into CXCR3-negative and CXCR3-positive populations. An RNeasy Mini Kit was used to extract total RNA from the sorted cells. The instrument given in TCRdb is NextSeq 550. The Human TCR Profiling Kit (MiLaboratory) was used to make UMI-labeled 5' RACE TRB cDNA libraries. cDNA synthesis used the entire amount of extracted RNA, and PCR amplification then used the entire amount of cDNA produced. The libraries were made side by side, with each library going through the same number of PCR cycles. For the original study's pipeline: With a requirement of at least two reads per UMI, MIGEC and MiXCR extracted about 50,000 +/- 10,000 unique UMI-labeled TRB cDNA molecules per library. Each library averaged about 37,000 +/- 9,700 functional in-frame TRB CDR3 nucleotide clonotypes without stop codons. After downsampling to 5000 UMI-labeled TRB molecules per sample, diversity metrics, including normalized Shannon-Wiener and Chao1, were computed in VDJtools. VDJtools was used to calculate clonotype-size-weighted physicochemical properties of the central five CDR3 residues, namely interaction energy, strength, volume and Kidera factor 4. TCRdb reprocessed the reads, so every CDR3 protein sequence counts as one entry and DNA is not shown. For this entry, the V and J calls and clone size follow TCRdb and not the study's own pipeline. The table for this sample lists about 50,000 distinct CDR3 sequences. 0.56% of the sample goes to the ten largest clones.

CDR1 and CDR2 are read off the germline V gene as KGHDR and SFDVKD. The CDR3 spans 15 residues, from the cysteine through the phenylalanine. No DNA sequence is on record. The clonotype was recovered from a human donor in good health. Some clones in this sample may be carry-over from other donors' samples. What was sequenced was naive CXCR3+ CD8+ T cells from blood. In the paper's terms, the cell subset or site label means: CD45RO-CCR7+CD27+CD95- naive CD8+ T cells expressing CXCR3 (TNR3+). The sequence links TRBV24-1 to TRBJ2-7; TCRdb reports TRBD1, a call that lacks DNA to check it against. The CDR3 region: CATSPTTGAPYEQYF.